This TCR beta chain was sequenced for a study of blood T cells in healthy people across ages. General study results and limits: With age, beta diversity per million T cells declined roughly linearly, significantly by approximately 40. Naive T cell percentage showed a strong correlation with the diversity of TCR beta.

Germline V lookup: CDR1 DFQATT, CDR2 SNEGSKA (reference sequence). The trim removed 4 bases at V and 4 bases at J, leaving 8 bases unmatched. This CDR3 has 14 residues. As to this clonotype: What it recognizes is unknown.

The donors, all healthy, were Caucasians living in Russia, aged roughly 6 to 100. Next came a second PCR, run for about 7 to 12 cycles, which used a sample-barcoded 5' primer along with a J-beta primer mix. Every molecule of cDNA carried a tag from a template-switch adaptor with 12 random nucleotides. TCRdb re-analysed the 5' RACE reads in MiXCR, keeping a single row per CDR3 protein. The sample consists of some 800,000 distinct CDR3 sequences, 40% to 50% of them appearing once. Source material: blood. The source is a man aged 60 to 69 in good health. The rearrangement links TRBV20-1 to TRBJ1-1; 8 nucleotides agree with TRBD1. The CDR3 DNA follows: TGCAGTGCTACGGACAGGGTCGGGAGCACTGAAGCTTTCTTT. It is translated as CSATDRVGSTEAFF.